Listed below are T cell receptor beta chains from one sample, sequenced in a study of shared clonotypes between healthy human individuals. Assay used: immunoSEQ multiplex PCR; TCRdb lists only in-frame clones, some missing. This table holds around 600,000 clones, approximately 97% found once. The sequenced sample consisted of naive CD4+ T cells sorted from blood. These receptors were taken from a woman aged 25 to 45 in good health. Each CDR3 is given with its conserved first and last residue. D genes are given only for firm matches. Expanded clones get a size class; other rows say once, few or many, or leave the size out.

>.|.|TRBJ2-5|TRBV6-1
CASSENGRRETQYF
TGTGCCAGCAGTGAAAATGGCAGAAGAGAGACCCAGTACTTC
>.|.|TRBJ2-3|TRBV5-1
CASSLESGPTDTQYF
TGCGCCAGCAGCTTGGAATCTGGACCCACAGATACGCAGTATTTT
>.|.|TRBJ2-3|TRBV28
CASSSKLPDTQYF
TGTGCCAGCAGTTCGAAACTTCCAGATACGCAGTATTTT
>TRBD2|.|TRBJ2-3|TRBV11-3
CASSPGRAADTQYF
TGTGCCAGCAGCCCCGGGAGGGCCGCGGATACGCAGTATTTT
>.|.|TRBJ1-1|TRBV6-5
CASSYSAGYTEAFF
TGTGCCAGCAGTTACTCGGCAGGTTACACTGAAGCTTTCTTT
>TRBD2|.|TRBJ2-7|TRBV19
CASSRYGTSGLEQYF
TGTGCCAGTAGTAGGTACGGGACTAGCGGCCTCGAGCAGTACTTC
>TRBD1|.|TRBJ1-2|TRBV15
CATSRTGFGYTF
TGTGCCACCAGCAGGACAGGGTTCGGCTACACCTTC
>.|.|TRBJ2-2|TRBV6-7
CASRGGQTPPGELFF
TGTGCCAGCAGGGGGGGACAGACCCCCCCCGGGGAGCTGTTTTTT
>TRBD1|.|TRBJ1-3|TRBV15
CATSRDTDRAGNTIYF
TGTGCCACCAGCAGAGACACGGACAGGGCTGGAAACACCATATATTTT
>.|.|TRBJ2-4|TRBV5-1
CASSLVAAKNIQYF
TGCGCCAGCAGCTTGGTCGCGGCCAAAAACATTCAGTACTTC
>TRBD1|.|TRBJ2-6|TRBV28
CASSPGTGYKGANVLTF
TGTGCCAGCAGTCCCGGGACAGGCTATAAAGGGGCCAACGTCCTGACTTTC
>.|.|TRBJ1-6|TRBV7-2
CASSPGGARGGSPLHF
TGTGCCAGCAGCCCCGGAGGGGCCAGAGGGGGTTCACCCCTCCACTTT
>TRBD1|.|TRBJ1-2|TRBV5-1
CASSSGQVHGYTF
TGCGCCAGCAGCTCGGGACAGGTCCATGGCTACACCTTC
>TRBD2|.|TRBJ2-1|TRBV18
CASSPPPGLADSYNEQFF
TGTGCCAGCTCACCTCCTCCGGGACTAGCGGACTCCTACAATGAGCAGTTCTTC
>.|.|TRBJ1-1|TRBV7-3
CASSLQENTEAFF
TGTGCCAGCAGCCTCCAAGAGAACACTGAAGCTTTCTTT
>.|.|TRBJ2-7|TRBV11-2
CASSLGGQSYEQYF
TGTGCCAGCAGCTTAGGCGGACAGTCCTACGAGCAGTACTTC
>.|.|TRBJ1-1|TRBV28
CASGSWGNEAFF
TGTGCCAGCGGCTCTTGGGGTAATGAGGCTTTCTTT
>.|.|TRBJ2-5|TRBV5-1
CASSLAGSPGRETQYF
TGCGCCAGCAGCTTGGCCGGCTCGCCAGGGCGAGAGACCCAGTACTTC
>.|.|TRBJ2-7|TRBV2
CASTSQGENEQYF
TGTGCCAGCACGTCGCAGGGCGAGAACGAGCAGTACTTC
>.|once|TRBJ1-3|TRBV6-1
CASSGRGSSGNTIYF
TGTGCCAGCAGTGGCCGAGGATCCTCTGGAAACACCATATATTTT
>TRBD1|.|TRBJ1-5|TRBV28
CASSLGTGGWPQHF
TGTGCCAGCAGTTTAGGGACAGGGGGATGGCCCCAGCATTTT
>.|.|TRBJ1-5|TRBV10-3
CAISDVEQGNNQPQHF
TGTGCCATCAGTGATGTAGAACAGGGAAACAATCAGCCCCAGCATTTT
>.|.|TRBJ1-2|TRBV7-9
CASSQDSVSGYTF
TGTGCCAGCAGCCAGGACAGTGTTAGTGGCTACACCTTC
>TRBD2|.|TRBJ2-7|TRBV6-7
CASSQLAGASYEQYF
TGTGCCAGCAGTCAGCTAGCGGGAGCATCCTACGAGCAGTACTTC
>TRBD1|once|TRBJ1-2|TRBV27
CASSSLGDRGQGYGYTF
TGTGCCAGCAGCTCCCTGGGGGACAGGGGACAGGGCTATGGCTACACCTTC
>.|.|TRBJ2-1|TRBV19
CASTKVSGRYNEQFF
TGTGCCAGTACCAAGGTTAGCGGAAGATACAATGAGCAGTTCTTC
>.|.|TRBJ2-2|TRBV7-9
CASNFYREDTGELFF
TGTGCCAGCAACTTTTACAGGGAGGACACCGGGGAGCTGTTTTTT
>.|.|TRBJ1-5|TRBV7-6
CASSWTTGQPQHF
TGTGCCAGCAGCTGGACTACAGGTCAGCCCCAGCATTTT
>TRBD2|.|TRBJ2-7|TRBV25-1
CATQTSGNMDEQYF
TGTGCCACCCAAACTAGCGGGAATATGGACGAGCAGTACTTC
>TRBD1|.|TRBJ2-4|TRBV28
CASSLGTAVKNIQYF
TGTGCCAGCAGTTTAGGGACAGCAGTCAAAAACATTCAGTACTTC
>TRBD1|.|TRBJ2-5|TRBV7-9
CASSYDRVQETQYF
TGTGCCAGCAGCTACGACAGGGTGCAAGAGACCCAGTACTTC
>.|.|TRBJ1-3|TRBV7-9
CASSSQREGGRSGNTIYF
TGTGCCAGCAGCTCGCAGCGTGAGGGGGGGCGGTCTGGAAACACCATATATTTT
>TRBD2|.|TRBJ2-1|TRBV5-1
CASSLRAGVGYNEQFF
TGCGCCAGCAGCTTGAGAGCGGGAGTAGGCTACAATGAGCAGTTCTTC
>.|.|TRBJ2-7|TRBV2
CASSGQEPYEQYF
TGTGCCAGCAGTGGGCAGGAACCCTACGAGCAGTACTTC
>.|.|TRBJ2-3|TRBV19
CASSRADTDTQYF
TGTGCCAGTAGTAGGGCTGACACAGATACGCAGTATTTT